This T cell receptor (beta chain) was observed in a study of blood T cell repertoires in COVID-19. Study-level background: Acute-phase and convalescent COVID-19 samples originated in the United States, Italy and Spain.

The CDR3 contains 19 residues. The V and J ends lost 0 bases and 6 bases, in that order; junction bases with no gene match: 9. The V gene's germline CDR1 is SGDLS and CDR2 YYNGEE. Original processing notes: Using reference gene primer amplification, nucleated cell counts were estimated. The table came from immunoSEQ multiplex PCR; TCRdb's copy has only in-frame clones and leaves some out. That table supplies the V and J calls and clone size; D and trimming were determined from the DNA. The sample consists of around 300,000 clones, 85% to 90% of them appearing once. This TCR came from a woman aged 50 to 65 with COVID-19, enrolled during active disease. This rearrangement joins TRBV9 to TRBJ2-2; TRBD2 matches 15 bases. Sequencing input: peripheral blood. The CDR3 spells CASSVGGGLAGGRAGELFF. In DNA, the CDR3 is TGTGCCAGCAGCGTAGGAGGGGGACTAGCGGGAGGAAGGGCCGGGGAGCTGTTTTTT.